This entry is about one TCR beta chain. Its antigen is as yet unknown. The data were taken from a study of vaccination effects on CD4 cells after COVID-19. V lost 4 bases and J 1 base, leaving 7 bases between the germline ends. This CDR3 comprises 13 residues. Germline V gene lookup returns CDR1 MNHEY and CDR2 SVGEGT. Culture proceeded for 9 to 11 days, and CD4+ T cells were then isolated. The repertoire was sequenced with immunoSEQ multiplex PCR; TCRdb's copy has only in-frame clones and lacks some. The table has about 25,000 clones, roughly four fifths seen once. V and J are TRBV6-2 or TRBV6-3 and TRBJ2-5; D is uncertain. The material was CD4+ T cells from PBMCs cultured without peptide, obtained before COVID-19 vaccination. The sequence was collected from a human donor who received a COVID-19 vaccine. The CDR3 DNA reads TGTGCCAGCAGTTCCTGGACCCAAGAGACCCAGTACTTC. This translates into CASSSWTQETQYF.